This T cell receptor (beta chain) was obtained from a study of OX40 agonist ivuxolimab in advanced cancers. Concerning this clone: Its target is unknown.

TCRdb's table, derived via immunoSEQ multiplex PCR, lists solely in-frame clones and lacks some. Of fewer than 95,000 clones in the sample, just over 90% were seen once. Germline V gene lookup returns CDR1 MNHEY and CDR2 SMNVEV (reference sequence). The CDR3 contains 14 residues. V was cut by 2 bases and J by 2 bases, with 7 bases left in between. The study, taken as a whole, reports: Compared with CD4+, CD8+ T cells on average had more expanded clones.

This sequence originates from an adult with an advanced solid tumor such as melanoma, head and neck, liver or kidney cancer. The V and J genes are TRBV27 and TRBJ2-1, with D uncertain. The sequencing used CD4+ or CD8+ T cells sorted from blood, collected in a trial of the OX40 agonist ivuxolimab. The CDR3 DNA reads TGTGCCAGCAGTTTAGGAAGGGCCTACAATGAGCAGTTCTTC. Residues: CASSLGRAYNEQFF.